The next 9 T cell receptor beta chains were all read from a single sample in a study of blood T cell repertoires in COVID-19. Libraries were prepared by immunoSEQ multiplex PCR; TCRdb keeps only in-frame clonotypes and omits some of them. The profile shows 200,000 to 250,000 clones, about 81% of them singletons. Sample: peripheral blood. The receptor source for this set is a woman of 80 years or more with COVID-19, enrolled during active disease.

The chain employs TRBV4-3 and TRBJ1-2; TRBD1 aligns across 7 bases. V lost 0 bases to trimming and J lost 0 bases; unmatched junction nucleotides: 13. The CDR3 length is 19 residues. The germline CDR1 and CDR2 sequences are LGHNA and YSLEER. The CDR3 loop reads CASSQETGNHYSANYGYTF. The CDR3 DNA is TGCGCCAGCAGCCAAGAGACAGGGAACCATTACAGCGCTAACTATGGCTACACCTTC.

The chain has TRBV7-3 and TRBJ2-2, with a tentative D call TRBD2 (6 bases). Germline loops: CDR1 SGHTA, CDR2 FQGTGA. V dropped 5 bases and J dropped 7 bases, with 14 bases sitting between them. There are 14 residues in the CDR3. CDR3 DNA: TGTGCCAGCAGCCCGACTAGTTTAATCGGGGAGCTGTTTTTT. Translating gives CASSPTSLIGELFF. Based on the CDR3 plus reference TRBV7-3 and TRBJ2-2, the full variable domain is GAGVSQTPSNKVTEKGKYVELRCDPISGHTALYWYRQSLGQGPEFLIYFQGTGAADDSGLPNDRFFAVRPEGSVSTLKIQRTERGDSAVYLCASSPTSLIGELFFGEGSRLTVL.

This clone came up once. The genes are TRBV30 and TRBJ1-1, with 7 bases that match TRBD1. The length of the CDR3 is 15 residues. Trimming took 5 bases from V and 4 from J; bases not matched to a gene: 13. The germline CDR1 and CDR2 sequences are GTSNPN and SVGIG (reference sequence). The CDR3: CAWLNYNNRGTEAFF. The CDR3 region has the DNA TGTGCCTGGCTCAACTATAATAACAGGGGCACTGAAGCTTTCTTT.

The chain carries TRBV18 and TRBJ1-1; a possible D gene is TRBD1 (5 bases). From germline, CDR1 is KGHSH and CDR2 LQKENI. This CDR3 contains 16 residues. The V and J ends lost 6 bases and 8 bases respectively, with 25 bases between them. The CDR3 region is CASSLLTLGVASEAFF. The CDR3 nucleotides read TGTGCCAGCTCGCTGCTGACCCTAGGGGTAGCTTCCGAAGCTTTCTTT.

The genes are TRBV7-2 and TRBJ1-1; no definite D call. V dropped 1 base and J dropped 0 bases, with 9 bases sitting between them. The CDR3 runs 15 residues. Germline-derived CDR1 and CDR2 are SGHTA and FQGNSA. In nucleotides, the CDR3 is TGTGCCAGCAGCTTAGAGGGCGGGATGAACACTGAAGCTTTCTTT. Its protein is CASSLEGGMNTEAFF.

The chain employs TRBV7-9 and TRBJ1-1; D gene unclear. With 4 bases removed from V and 11 bases from J, the gap between germline ends came to 14 bases. This CDR3 is built from 12 residues. Germline loops: CDR1 SEHNR, CDR2 FQNEAQ (reference sequence). The CDR3 loop reads CASSSTDAGAFF. Here the CDR3 DNA reads TGTGCCAGCAGCTCAACCGACGCGGGCGCTTTCTTT.

The rearrangement links TRBV5-1 to TRBJ2-7; D might be TRBD1 (7 bases). Trimming stripped 3 bases from V and 4 bases from J, with 14 bases between. Germline-derived CDR1 and CDR2 are SGHRS and YFSETQ. The CDR3 has 14 amino acids. Written as DNA, the CDR3 is TGCGCCAGCAGCTCGGGGGACAGCCAATACGAGCAGTACTTC. Its translation: CASSSGDSQYEQYF. Full variable domain (missing parts from reference TRBV5-1 and TRBJ2-7): KAGVTQTPRYLIKTRGQQVTLSCSPISGHRSVSWYQQTPGQGLQFLFEYFSETQRNKGNFPGRFSGRQFSNSRSEMNVSTLELGDSALYLCASSSGDSQYEQYFGPGTRLTVT.

This rearrangement joins TRBV5-1 to TRBJ1-6; D remains ambiguous. This CDR3 region has 15 residues. The germline V gene encodes CDR1 SGHRS and CDR2 YFSETQ. Trimming removed 4 bases from V and 9 bases from J, with 17 bases in between. The CDR3 reads CASSPVSLLISPLHF. The CDR3 DNA is TGCGCCAGCAGCCCCGTTTCCCTACTGATTTCACCCCTCCACTTT.

The chain joins TRBV2 to TRBJ1-5; the match to TRBD1 covers 7 bases. From germline, CDR1 is SNHLY and CDR2 FYNNEI. This CDR3 has 15 residues. The ends lost 6 bases at V and 1 base at J; junction bases unmatched: 6. CDR3 coding DNA: TGTGCCAGCAGGGCCGGGACAGCCAGCAATCAGCCCCAGCATTTT. This gives the protein CASRAGTASNQPQHF.